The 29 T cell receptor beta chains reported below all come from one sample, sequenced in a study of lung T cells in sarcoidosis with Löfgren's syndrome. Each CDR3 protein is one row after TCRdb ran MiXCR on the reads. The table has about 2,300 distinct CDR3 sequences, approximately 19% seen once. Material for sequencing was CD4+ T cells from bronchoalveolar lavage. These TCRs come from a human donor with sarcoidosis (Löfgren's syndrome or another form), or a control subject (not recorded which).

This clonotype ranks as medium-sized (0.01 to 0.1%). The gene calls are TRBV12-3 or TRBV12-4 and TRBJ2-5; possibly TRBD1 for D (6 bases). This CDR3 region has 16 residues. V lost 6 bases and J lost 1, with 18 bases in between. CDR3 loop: CASSPGATATQETQYF. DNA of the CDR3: TGTGCCAGCAGCCCAGGGGCGACAGCTACCCAAGAGACCCAGTACTTC.

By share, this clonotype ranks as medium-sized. The CDR3 sequence: CASRPGSAETQYF. DNA for the CDR3: TGCGCCAGCAGGCCCGGGAGCGCGGAGACCCAGTACTTC. The chain couples TRBV5-1 to TRBJ2-5; D possibly corresponds to TRBD2 (6 bases). Germline V lookup: CDR1 SGHRS, CDR2 YFSETQ. Trimming shortened V by 5 bases and J by 5 bases, and 13 bases separated the two germline ends. This CDR3 has 13 amino acids. The full variable domain, its missing parts supplied by reference TRBV5-1 and TRBJ2-5, is KAGVTQTPRYLIKTRGQQVTLSCSPISGHRSVSWYQQTPGQGLQFLFEYFSETQRNKGNFPGRFSGRQFSNSRSEMNVSTLELGDSALYLCASRPGSAETQYFGPGTRLLVL.

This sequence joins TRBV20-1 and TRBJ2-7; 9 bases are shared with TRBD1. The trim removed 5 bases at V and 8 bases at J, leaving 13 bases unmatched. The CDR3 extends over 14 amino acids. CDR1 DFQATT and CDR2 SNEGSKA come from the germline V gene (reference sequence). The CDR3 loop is CSARQQGARYKQYF. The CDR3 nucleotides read TGCAGTGCTCGTCAACAGGGGGCGAGGTACAAGCAGTACTTC.

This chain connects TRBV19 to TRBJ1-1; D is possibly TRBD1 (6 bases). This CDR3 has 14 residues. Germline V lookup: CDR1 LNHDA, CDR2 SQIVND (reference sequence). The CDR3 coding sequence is TGTGTCAGCAGGGGCGGAGGGATGGGCACTGAAGCTTTCTTT. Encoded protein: CVSRGGGMGTEAFF. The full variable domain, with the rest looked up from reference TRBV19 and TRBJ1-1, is DGGITQSPKYLFRKEGQNVTLSCEQNLNHDAMYWYRQDPGQGLRLIYYSQIVNDFQKGDIAEGYSVSREKKESFPLTVTSAQKNPTAFYLCVSRGGGMGTEAFFGQGTRLTVV.

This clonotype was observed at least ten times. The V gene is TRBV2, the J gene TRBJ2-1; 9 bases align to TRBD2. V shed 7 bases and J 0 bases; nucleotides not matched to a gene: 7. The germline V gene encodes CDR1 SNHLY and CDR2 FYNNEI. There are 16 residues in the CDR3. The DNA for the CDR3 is TGTGCCAGCACCGGTCTAGCGGGGTTCTCCTACAATGAGCAGTTCTTC. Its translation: CASTGLAGFSYNEQFF.

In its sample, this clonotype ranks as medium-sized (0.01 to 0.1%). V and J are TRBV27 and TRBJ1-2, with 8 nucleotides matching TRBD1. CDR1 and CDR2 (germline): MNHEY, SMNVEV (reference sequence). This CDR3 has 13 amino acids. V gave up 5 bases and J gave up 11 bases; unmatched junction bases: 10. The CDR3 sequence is CASSRGQGGGYTF. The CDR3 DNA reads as TGTGCCAGCAGTCGCGGACAGGGTGGGGGTTACACCTTC.

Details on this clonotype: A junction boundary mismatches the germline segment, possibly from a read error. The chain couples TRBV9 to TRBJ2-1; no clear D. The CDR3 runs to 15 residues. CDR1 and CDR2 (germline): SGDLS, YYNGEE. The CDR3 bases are TGTGCCAGCAGCGTAGCGGAAGGGCCTGAGAATGAGCAGTTCTTT. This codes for CASSVAEGPENEQFF. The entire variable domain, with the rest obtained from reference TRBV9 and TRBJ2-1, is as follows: DSGVTQTPKHLITATGQRVTLRCSPRSGDLSVYWYQQSLDQGLQFLIQYYNGEERAKGNILERFSAQQFPDLHSELNLSSLELGDSALYFCASSVAEGPENEQFFGPGTRLTVL.

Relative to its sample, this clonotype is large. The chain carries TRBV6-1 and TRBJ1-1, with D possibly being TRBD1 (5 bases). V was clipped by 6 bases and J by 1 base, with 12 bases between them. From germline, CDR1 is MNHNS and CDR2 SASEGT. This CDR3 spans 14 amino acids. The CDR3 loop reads CASRIGDSNTEAFF. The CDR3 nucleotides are TGTGCCAGCAGGATAGGGGATTCGAACACTGAAGCTTTCTTT.

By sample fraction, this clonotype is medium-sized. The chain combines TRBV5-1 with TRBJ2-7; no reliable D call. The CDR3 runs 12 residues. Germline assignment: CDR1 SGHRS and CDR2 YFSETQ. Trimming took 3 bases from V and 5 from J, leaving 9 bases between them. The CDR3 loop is CASSSEAHEQYF. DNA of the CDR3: TGCGCCAGCAGCTCAGAAGCCCACGAGCAGTACTTC.

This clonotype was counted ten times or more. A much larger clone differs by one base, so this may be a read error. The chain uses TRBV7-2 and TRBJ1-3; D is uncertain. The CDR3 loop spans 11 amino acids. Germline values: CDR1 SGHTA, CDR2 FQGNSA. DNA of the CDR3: TGTGCCAGCAGCAATGGAAACGCCATATATTTT. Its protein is CASSNGNAIYF. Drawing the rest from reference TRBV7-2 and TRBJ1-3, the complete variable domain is GAGVSQSPSNKVTEKGKDVELRCDPISGHTALYWYRQSLGQGLEFLIYFQGNSAPDKSGLPSDRFSAERTGGSVSTLTIQRTQQEDSAVYLCASSNGNAIYFGEGSWLTVV.

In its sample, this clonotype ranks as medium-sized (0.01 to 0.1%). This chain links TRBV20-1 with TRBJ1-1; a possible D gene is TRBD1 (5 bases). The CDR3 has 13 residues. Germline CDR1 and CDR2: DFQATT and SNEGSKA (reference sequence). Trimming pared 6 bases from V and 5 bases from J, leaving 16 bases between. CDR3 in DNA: TGCAGTGCACGGCCAGGGATTTGGACTGAAGCTTTCTTT. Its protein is CSARPGIWTEAFF.

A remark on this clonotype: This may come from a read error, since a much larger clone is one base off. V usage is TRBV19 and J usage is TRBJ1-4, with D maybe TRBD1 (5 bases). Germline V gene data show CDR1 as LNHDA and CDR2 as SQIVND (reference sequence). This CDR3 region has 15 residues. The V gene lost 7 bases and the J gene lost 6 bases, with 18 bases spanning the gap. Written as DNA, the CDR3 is TGTGCCAGTAAGGGGATCGGGCGGAAAGATGAAAAACTGTTTTTT. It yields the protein CASKGIGRKDEKLFF.

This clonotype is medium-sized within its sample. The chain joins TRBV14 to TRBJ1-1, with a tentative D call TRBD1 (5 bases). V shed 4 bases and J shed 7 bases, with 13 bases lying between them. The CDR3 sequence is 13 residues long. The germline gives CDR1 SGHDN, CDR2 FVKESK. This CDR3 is CASSLSLGLEAFF. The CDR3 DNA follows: TGTGCCAGCAGCCTATCCCTGGGGCTTGAAGCTTTCTTT.

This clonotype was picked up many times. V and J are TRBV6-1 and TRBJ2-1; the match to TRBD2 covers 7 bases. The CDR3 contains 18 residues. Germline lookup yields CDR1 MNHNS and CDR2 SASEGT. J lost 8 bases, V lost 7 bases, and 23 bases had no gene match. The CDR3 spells CASTSGGLGGGRSYEQFF. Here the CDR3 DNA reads TGTGCCAGCACCAGCGGAGGTCTGGGGGGAGGGCGTTCATATGAGCAGTTCTTC.

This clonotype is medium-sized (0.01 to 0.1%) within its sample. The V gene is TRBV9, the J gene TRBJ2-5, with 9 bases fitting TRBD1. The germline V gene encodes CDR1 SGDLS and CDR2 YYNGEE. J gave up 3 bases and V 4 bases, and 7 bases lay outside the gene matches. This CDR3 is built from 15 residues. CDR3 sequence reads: CASSSTGGLEETQYF. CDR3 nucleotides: TGTGCCAGCAGCTCAACAGGGGGCTTAGAAGAGACCCAGTACTTC.

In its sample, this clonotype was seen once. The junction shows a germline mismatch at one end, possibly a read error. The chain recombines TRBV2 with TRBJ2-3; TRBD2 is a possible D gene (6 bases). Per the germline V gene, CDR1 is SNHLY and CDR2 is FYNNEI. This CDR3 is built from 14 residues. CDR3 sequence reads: CVSGPSTSTDTQYF. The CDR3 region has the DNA TGTGTCAGCGGGCCGTCAACCTCCACAGATACGCAGTACTTT.

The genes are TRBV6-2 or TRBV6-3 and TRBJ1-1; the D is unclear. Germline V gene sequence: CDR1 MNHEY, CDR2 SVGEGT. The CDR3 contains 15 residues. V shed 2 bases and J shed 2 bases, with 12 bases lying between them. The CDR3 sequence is CASSYQSGANTEAFF. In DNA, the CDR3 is TGTGCCAGCAGTTACCAGTCGGGCGCTAACACTGAAGCTTTCTTT.

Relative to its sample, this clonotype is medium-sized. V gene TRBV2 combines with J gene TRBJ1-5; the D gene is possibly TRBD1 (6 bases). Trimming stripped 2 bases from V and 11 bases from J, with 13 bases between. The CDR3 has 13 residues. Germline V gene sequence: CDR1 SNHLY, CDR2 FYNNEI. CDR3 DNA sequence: TGTGCCAGCAGTGAATCAGGACAGACATCCCAGCATTTT. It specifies CASSESGQTSQHF.

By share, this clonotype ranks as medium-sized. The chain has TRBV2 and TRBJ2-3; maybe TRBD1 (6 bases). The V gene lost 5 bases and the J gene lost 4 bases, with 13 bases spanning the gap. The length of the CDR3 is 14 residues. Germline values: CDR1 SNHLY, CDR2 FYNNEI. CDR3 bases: TGTGCCAGCAGTTCACAGGGTGCGGCAGATACGCAGTATTTT. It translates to CASSSQGAADTQYF.

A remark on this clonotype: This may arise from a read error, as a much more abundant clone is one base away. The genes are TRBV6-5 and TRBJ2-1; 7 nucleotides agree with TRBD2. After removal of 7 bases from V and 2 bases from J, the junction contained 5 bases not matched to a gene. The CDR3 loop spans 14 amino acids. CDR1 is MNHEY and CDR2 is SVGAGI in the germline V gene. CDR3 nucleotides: TGTGCCAGCAAACTAGCGAACACCTACAATGAGCAGTTCTTC. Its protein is CASKLANTYNEQFF.

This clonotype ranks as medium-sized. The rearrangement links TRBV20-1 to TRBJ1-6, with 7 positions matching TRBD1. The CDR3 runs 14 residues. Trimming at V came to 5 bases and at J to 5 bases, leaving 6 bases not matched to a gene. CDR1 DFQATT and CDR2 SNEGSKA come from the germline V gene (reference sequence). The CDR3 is CSAGPGTDNSPLHF. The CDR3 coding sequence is TGCAGTGCTGGACCCGGGACAGATAATTCACCCCTCCACTTT.

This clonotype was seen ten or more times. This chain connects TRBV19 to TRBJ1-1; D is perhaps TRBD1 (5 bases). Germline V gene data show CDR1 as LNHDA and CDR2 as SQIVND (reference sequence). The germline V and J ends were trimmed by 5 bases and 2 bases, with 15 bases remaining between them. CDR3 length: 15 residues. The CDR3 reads CASSPPGTFNTEAFF. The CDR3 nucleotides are TGTGCCAGTAGTCCCCCCGGGACTTTTAACACTGAAGCTTTCTTT.

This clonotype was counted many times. CDR3 nucleotides: TGTGCCAGCAGCCCTATTAGCCAAGAGACCCAGTACTTC. It is translated as CASSPISQETQYF. The rearrangement links TRBV7-2 to TRBJ2-5; D is undetermined. This CDR3 is 13 amino acids long. V was trimmed by 5 bases and J by 1 base, leaving 8 bases between them. Germline lookup yields CDR1 SGHTA and CDR2 FQGNSA.

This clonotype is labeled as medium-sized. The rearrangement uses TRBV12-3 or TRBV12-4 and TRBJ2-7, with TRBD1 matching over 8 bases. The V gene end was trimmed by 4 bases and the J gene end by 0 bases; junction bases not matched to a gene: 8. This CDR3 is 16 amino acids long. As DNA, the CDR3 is TGTGCCAGCAGTTCTCCAGGGGGCTACCGCTCCTACGAGCAGTACTTC. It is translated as CASSSPGGYRSYEQYF.

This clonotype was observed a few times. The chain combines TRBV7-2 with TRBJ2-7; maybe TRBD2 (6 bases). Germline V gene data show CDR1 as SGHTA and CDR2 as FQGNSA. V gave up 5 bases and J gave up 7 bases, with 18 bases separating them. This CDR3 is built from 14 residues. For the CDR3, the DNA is TGTGCCAGCAGCCCGAGTTCGGGGGAGAGAGAGCAGTACTTC. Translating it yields CASSPSSGEREQYF.

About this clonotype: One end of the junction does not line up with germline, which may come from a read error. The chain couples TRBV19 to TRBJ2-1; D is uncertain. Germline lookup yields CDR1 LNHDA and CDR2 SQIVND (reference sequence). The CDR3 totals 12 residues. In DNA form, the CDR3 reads TGTGCCAGTAGTATCATGGAGAATGGGCAGTTCTTC. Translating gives CASSIMENGQFF.

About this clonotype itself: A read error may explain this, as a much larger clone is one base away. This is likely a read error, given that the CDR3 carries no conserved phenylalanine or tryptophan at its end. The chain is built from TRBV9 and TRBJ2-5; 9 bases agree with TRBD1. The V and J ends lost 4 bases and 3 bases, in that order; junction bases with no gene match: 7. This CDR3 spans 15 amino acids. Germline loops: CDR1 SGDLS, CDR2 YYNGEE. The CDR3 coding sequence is TGTGCCAGCAGCCCAACAGGGGGCTTAGAAGAGACCCAGTACCTC. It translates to CASSPTGGLEETQYL.

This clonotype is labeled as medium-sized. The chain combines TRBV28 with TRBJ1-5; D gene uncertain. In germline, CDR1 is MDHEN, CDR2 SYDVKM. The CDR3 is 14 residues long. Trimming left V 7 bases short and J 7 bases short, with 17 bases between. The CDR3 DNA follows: TGTGCCAGCACCCAAAGGCAGTCTTTCCAGCCCCAGCATTTT. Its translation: CASTQRQSFQPQHF.

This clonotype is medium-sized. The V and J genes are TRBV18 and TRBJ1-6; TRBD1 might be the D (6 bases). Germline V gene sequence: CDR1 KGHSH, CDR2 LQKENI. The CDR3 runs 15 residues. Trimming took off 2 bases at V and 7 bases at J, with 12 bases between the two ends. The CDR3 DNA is TGTGCCAGCTCACCAAGCTCAGGGGTCAATTCACCCCTCCACTTT. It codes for CASSPSSGVNSPLHF.